The 25 T cell receptor beta chains presented below share a single source sample, sequenced in a study of shared clonotypes between healthy human individuals. Naive CD8 isolation took CD45RO-negative cells positively selected for CCR7 and excluded terminally differentiated effector memory CD45RA+ cells. Repertoires were generated with immunoSEQ multiplex PCR, while TCRdb's copy carries only in-frame clones and drops some. The sample shows about 820,000 clones, nearly 95% of them seen only once. The sequencing sample was made of naive CD8+ T cells sorted from blood. These receptors came from a young man in good health.

This chain joins TRBV19 and TRBJ1-4; no clear D. Deletions cut 10 bases from V and 0 bases from J, with 6 bases between. CDR1 LNHDA and CDR2 SQIVND come from the germline V gene (reference sequence). The CDR3 is 12 residues long. Here the CDR3 reads CAKKATNEKLFF. The DNA of the CDR3 is TGTGCCAAAAAAGCAACTAATGAAAAACTGTTTTTT.

This clone was detected a few times. The chain has TRBV9 and TRBJ1-2, with D unclear. The CDR3 loop spans 12 amino acids. V gave up 6 bases and J gave up 4 bases, with 10 bases separating them. Germline V gene lookup returns CDR1 SGDLS and CDR2 YYNGEE. The CDR3 nucleotides read TGTGCCAGCACCCGCCGTTCCTATGGCTACACCTTC. Its protein product is CASTRRSYGYTF. The full variable domain, rest sourced from reference TRBV9 and TRBJ1-2, is DSGVTQTPKHLITATGQRVTLRCSPRSGDLSVYWYQQSLDQGLQFLIQYYNGEERAKGNILERFSAQQFPDLHSELNLSSLELGDSALYFCASTRRSYGYTFGSGTRLTVV.

To note about this clone: Other DNA sequences of this sample code for an identical CDR3. The chain joins TRBV6-5 to TRBJ2-3, with D unresolved. Germline V CDR1 and CDR2: MNHEY, SVGAGI. This CDR3 contains 13 residues. The V end was cut by 1 base, the J end by 4 bases, with 6 bases between. CDR3 sequence reads: CASSYYRADTQYF. The CDR3 DNA reads as TGTGCCAGCAGTTACTACCGCGCAGATACGCAGTATTTT.

Comments on this clone: The same CDR3 also results from other DNA sequences found in this sample. This chain links TRBV2 with TRBJ2-7; D uncertain. Germline CDR1 reads SNHLY; CDR2 reads FYNNEI. The CDR3 loop spans 12 amino acids. V was pared by 6 bases and J by 3 bases, with 9 bases between. The chain's CDR3 is CASRGSFYEQYF. The CDR3, as DNA: TGTGCCAGCAGGGGTTCCTTCTACGAGCAGTACTTC.

The chain recombines TRBV7-2 with TRBJ1-5; D perhaps matches TRBD1 (5 bases). V lost 0 bases to trimming and J lost 1 base, with 7 bases between them. Germline CDR1 SGHTA, CDR2 FQGNSA. The length of the CDR3 is 15 residues. The CDR3: CASSLAGVSNQPQHF. CDR3 nucleotide sequence: TGTGCCAGCAGCTTAGCAGGGGTGAGCAATCAGCCCCAGCATTTT.

The chain carries TRBV9 and TRBJ2-3; maybe TRBD2 (5 bases). CDR3 length: 15 residues. V lost 1 base, J lost 5 bases, and 14 bases lay in between. Germline V gene data show CDR1 as SGDLS and CDR2 as YYNGEE. Written as DNA, the CDR3 is TGTGCCAGCAGCGTATCTGGGAGCTGGGGAGATACGCAGTATTTT. Translated, it gives CASSVSGSWGDTQYF.

The chain employs TRBV2 and TRBJ2-3; D ambiguous. V was clipped by 4 bases and J by 2 bases, with 19 bases between them. The germline V gene has CDR1 SNHLY and CDR2 FYNNEI. The CDR3 consists of 17 residues. As DNA, the CDR3 is TGTGCCAGCAGTGTTCCCTCCTCTGATCAACCCACAGATACGCAGTATTTT. Translating gives CASSVPSSDQPTDTQYF.

The chain employs TRBV7-9 and TRBJ1-1, with a possible D match to TRBD1 (5 bases). CDR1 and CDR2 (germline): SEHNR, FQNEAQ (reference sequence). This CDR3 region has 14 residues. Trimming cost V 2 bases and J 1 base, with 8 bases left between them. Here the CDR3 reads CASSLPGANTEAFF. Written as DNA, the CDR3 is TGTGCCAGCAGCTTACCCGGGGCGAACACTGAAGCTTTCTTT.

V usage is TRBV18 and J usage is TRBJ2-2; no clear D gene. The V end lost 3 bases, the J end lost 6 bases, and 14 bases lay between the germline ends. Germline lookup yields CDR1 KGHSH and CDR2 LQKENI. This CDR3 has 15 amino acids. CDR3 nucleotide sequence: TGTGCCAGCTCACCTACTCTGGGAATCCCCGGGGAGCTGTTTTTT. This sequence encodes CASSPTLGIPGELFF.

The chain carries TRBV11-3 and TRBJ1-5; a weak D match, TRBD1 (5 bases). This CDR3 has 16 amino acids. Trimming cost V 0 bases and J 0 bases, with 9 bases left between them. Per the germline V gene, CDR1 is SGHNT and CDR2 is YENEEA. The DNA for the CDR3 is TGTGCCAGCAGCTTAGAGACAGTCTGTAGCAATCAGCCCCAGCATTTT. Amino acids: CASSLETVCSNQPQHF.

The sample holds one count of this clone. The gene calls are TRBV7-9 and TRBJ2-7; no definite D call. Germline-derived CDR1 and CDR2 are SEHNR and FQNEAQ (reference sequence). The CDR3 length is 13 residues. V lost 5 bases, J lost 3 bases, and 11 bases lay in between. CDR3 nucleotide sequence: TGTGCCAGCAGCCCCCGGTCGGGCTACGAGCAGTACTTC. Protein sequence: CASSPRSGYEQYF. The full variable domain, in which reference TRBV7-9 and TRBJ2-7 provide the parts outside the CDR3, is DTGVSQNPRHKITKRGQNVTFRCDPISEHNRLYWYRQTLGQGPEFLTYFQNEAQLEKSRLLSDRFSAERPKGSFSTLEIQRTEQGDSAMYLCASSPRSGYEQYFGPGTRLTVT.

The chain recombines TRBV28 with TRBJ2-7, with TRBD1 matching over 12 bases. J lost 6 bases, V lost 2 bases, and 5 bases had no gene match. The CDR3 extends over 15 amino acids. CDR1 MDHEN and CDR2 SYDVKM come from the germline V gene. CDR3 region: CASSLEGTGGSEQYF. DNA for the CDR3: TGTGCCAGCAGTTTAGAAGGGACAGGGGGCTCCGAGCAGTACTTC.

As for this clone: This sequence is one base from a far larger clone and is likely a read error. The chain has TRBV2 and TRBJ2-1; 10 bases are a match to TRBD2. The V gene's germline CDR1 is SNHLY and CDR2 FYNNEI. This CDR3 has 15 residues. Trimming removed 4 bases from V and 0 bases from J; junction bases left unmatched: 0. DNA for the CDR3: TGTGCCAGCAGTGTAGCGGGAGGCTCCTACAATGAGCAGTTCTTC. As protein: CASSVAGGSYNEQFF.

The chain couples TRBV27 to TRBJ1-4; no clear D. With 2 bases removed from V and 0 bases from J, the gap between germline ends came to 4 bases. This CDR3 has 14 residues. CDR1 and CDR2 (germline): MNHEY, SMNVEV (reference sequence). CDR3 region: CASSLGSTNEKLFF. CDR3 DNA: TGTGCCAGCAGTTTAGGGTCAACTAATGAAAAACTGTTTTTT.

The chain employs TRBV29-1 and TRBJ2-7, with D tentatively TRBD1 (5 bases). Germline V gene lookup returns CDR1 SQVTM and CDR2 ANQGSEA. Deletions cut 0 bases from V and 0 bases from J, with 12 bases between. This CDR3 comprises 15 residues. This CDR3 reads CSVEDPTESSYEQYF. DNA of the CDR3: TGCAGCGTTGAAGATCCGACAGAGAGCTCCTACGAGCAGTACTTC.

This chain links TRBV6-5 with TRBJ2-7; 7 bases line up with TRBD2. The CDR3 is 13 residues long. Looked up from germline, CDR1 is MNHEY and CDR2 is SVGAGI. Germline trimming cut 8 bases from V and 3 bases from J; bases unmatched to any gene: 7. In nucleotides, the CDR3 is TGTGCCAGCGGAGTCAGCGGGAACTACGAGCAGTACTTC. This codes for CASGVSGNYEQYF.

The chain links TRBV28 to TRBJ2-5; 7 bases are shared with TRBD2. After removal of 5 bases from V and 5 bases from J, the junction contained 5 bases not matched to a gene. This CDR3 contains 13 residues. The germline gives CDR1 MDHEN, CDR2 SYDVKM. CDR3 DNA: TGTGCCAGCAGTCCGGCGGGAGAGGAGACCCAGTACTTC. It specifies CASSPAGEETQYF.

The chain uses TRBV6-1 and TRBJ1-5, with no clear D. Trimming took off 6 bases at V and 1 base at J, with 13 bases between the two ends. The CDR3 loop spans 15 amino acids. CDR1 is MNHNS and CDR2 is SASEGT in the germline V gene. DNA for the CDR3: TGTGCCAGCAGCCTCCCCCGAAGGAGCAATCAGCCCCAGCATTTT. Its protein is CASSLPRRSNQPQHF.

As regards this clone: A read error may produce the germline difference seen at one junction end. The V gene is TRBV23-1, the J gene TRBJ2-6, with D tentatively TRBD2 (6 bases). TRBV23-1 is annotated as an ORF whose role is uncertain. This CDR3 is built from 17 residues. The DNA for the CDR3 is TGCGTCAGCAGCCTGGGGGGTTTTGGTTCTGGGGCCAACGTCCTGACTTTC. This gives the protein CVSSLGGFGSGANVLTF.

V usage is TRBV7-9 and J usage is TRBJ1-2, with D unresolved. Germline V gene lookup returns CDR1 SEHNR and CDR2 FQNEAQ (reference sequence). V lost 4 bases to trimming and J lost 6 bases, with 15 bases between them. This CDR3 contains 14 residues. The CDR3 DNA follows: TGTGCCAGCAGCTACATAGGCCTTCTGGATGGCTACACCTTC. Amino acid sequence: CASSYIGLLDGYTF.

CDR3 residues: CASSELSRSDTQYF. CDR3 coding DNA: TGCGCCAGCAGTGAGCTGAGTCGCTCAGATACGCAGTATTTT. V is TRBV10-2 and J is TRBJ2-3; D not certain. CDR1 and CDR2 (germline): WSHSY, SAAADI. Trimming removed 2 bases at V and 4 bases at J, with 10 bases between. The CDR3 sequence is 14 residues long.

This clone was counted once. The chain is built from TRBV27 and TRBJ2-7; TRBD1 is a possible D gene (6 bases). CDR3 size: 13 residues. V was trimmed by 6 bases and J by 2 bases, leaving 11 bases between them. The germline gives CDR1 MNHEY, CDR2 SMNVEV (reference sequence). DNA for the CDR3: TGTGCCAGCAGCGTGGGGGCCCCCTACGAGCAGTACTTC. Its translation is CASSVGAPYEQYF.

The table lists this clone with a few counts. The chain carries TRBV10-2 and TRBJ1-5; possibly TRBD1 for D (6 bases). Deletions cut 7 bases from V and 6 bases from J, with 13 bases between. The CDR3 covers 13 residues. Germline CDR1 reads WSHSY; CDR2 reads SAAADI. The CDR3 protein is CASTVGGIQPQHF. The CDR3 DNA follows: TGCGCCAGCACCGTTGGGGGCATTCAGCCCCAGCATTTT.

CDR3 in DNA: TGTGCCAGCAGTTCCAACGAGGACGTCGTGGGCGAAAAACTGTTTTTT. Its translation: CASSSNEDVVGEKLFF. The gene calls are TRBV6-5 and TRBJ1-4; D not certain. The CDR3 totals 16 residues. CDR1 MNHEY and CDR2 SVGAGI come from the germline V gene. Trimming took off 4 bases at V and 8 bases at J, with 20 bases between the two ends.

A note on this clone: Other DNA sequences within the sample encode an identical CDR3. The genes are TRBV27 and TRBJ2-7; D is unresolved. Per germline, CDR1 MNHEY and CDR2 SMNVEV (reference sequence). The CDR3 has 11 amino acids. Trimming pared 5 bases from V and 4 bases from J, leaving 6 bases between. CDR3 loop: CASSPGYEQYF. The CDR3 coding sequence is TGTGCCAGCAGTCCCGGGTACGAGCAGTACTTC.